A single sample gave rise to the 12 T cell receptor beta chains below, sequenced in a study of identifying expanded T cells in peripheral blood (dated by TCRdb to about 2019). Libraries were built with the immunoSEQ multiplex PCR assay. TCRdb took over this immuneACCESS table, retaining in-frame rearrangements with V and J assigned. Such tables are incomplete; in checked studies, under half of the missing clones stem from an unresolved V gene, and the remainder is unexplained. Counted in this sample were approximately 110,000 clones; approximately 90% of them appeared once. The ten largest clones take up 16% of the sample. Sequencing was carried out using blood. Every receptor here comes from a person aged 18-70 years in good health.

The chain joins TRBV28 to TRBJ1-1; 8 bases line up with TRBD1. This CDR3 has 16 residues. Unmatched junction bases numbered 9, after V lost 4 bases and J lost 2 bases. CDR1 is MDHEN, CDR2 SYDVKM, per germline. CDR3 in amino acids: CASSSPGQGRNTEAFF. For the CDR3, the DNA is TGTGCCAGCAGTTCACCTGGACAGGGTCGAAACACTGAAGCTTTCTTT.

V and J are TRBV7-5 and TRBJ1-2; TRBD1 was called by the table and not checked on the DNA. TRBV7-5 counts as a pseudogene. The CDR3 is 14 amino acids. CDR3 DNA: TGTGCCAGAAGCTTCGCCAGGGTTCCCTATGGCTACACCTTC. Residues: CARSFARVPYGYTF.

The V gene is TRBV11-2, the J gene TRBJ2-3; the match to TRBD2 covers 7 bases. Unmatched junction bases numbered 6, after V lost 4 bases and J lost 5 bases. CDR3 length: 14 amino acids. From germline, CDR1 is SGHAT and CDR2 FQNNGV. Written as DNA, the CDR3 is TGTGCCAGCAGCTCCCGGGGGAGGGGAGATACGCAGTATTTT. It codes for CASSSRGRGDTQYF.

This clone was seen once. V is TRBV27 and J is TRBJ1-1; TRBD1 is a possible D gene (5 bases). V lost 2 bases and J 3 bases, leaving 13 bases between the germline ends. The CDR3 is made up of 15 amino acids. Germline assignment: CDR1 MNHEY and CDR2 SMNVEV (reference sequence). The CDR3 DNA reads TGTGCCAGCAGTTTAACCCCCAGGGACCACACTGAAGCTTTCTTT. It translates to CASSLTPRDHTEAFF.

This CDR3 reads CASSLPRGTSGGKETQYF. For the CDR3, the DNA is TGTGCCAGCAGCTTACCCAGGGGGACTAGCGGGGGGAAGGAGACCCAGTACTTC. This sequence joins TRBV7-2 and TRBJ2-5; 15 nucleotides agree with TRBD2. Germline V gene lookup returns CDR1 SGHTA and CDR2 FQGNSA. The ends lost 2 bases at V and 5 bases at J; junction bases unmatched: 9. This CDR3 region has 18 residues. Drawing the rest from reference TRBV7-2 and TRBJ2-5, the complete variable domain is GAGVSQSPSNKVTEKGKDVELRCDPISGHTALYWYRQSLGQGLEFLIYFQGNSAPDKSGLPSDRFSAERTGGSVSTLTIQRTQQEDSAVYLCASSLPRGTSGGKETQYFGPGTRLLVL.

V is TRBV9 and J is TRBJ1-1; a weak D match, TRBD1 (5 bases). This CDR3 region has 15 residues. V gave up 0 bases and J gave up 4 bases, with 13 bases separating them. In germline, CDR1 is SGDLS, CDR2 YYNGEE. This CDR3 reads CASSVVPNGGTEAFF. For the CDR3, the DNA is TGTGCCAGCAGCGTAGTTCCGAACGGGGGCACTGAAGCTTTCTTT.

Written as DNA, the CDR3 is TGTGCCAGTCGCGATCAGGGACAGCTGTTTAAGCAGTTCTTC. This translates into CASRDQGQLFKQFF. The chain joins TRBV19 to TRBJ2-1; 7 nucleotides line up with TRBD1. After removal of 8 bases from V and 11 bases from J, the junction contained 15 bases not matched to a gene. This CDR3 is 14 amino acids long. CDR1 and CDR2 (germline): LNHDA, SQIVND (reference sequence).

The chain has TRBV13 and TRBJ1-4; 8 bases align to TRBD1. This CDR3 contains 15 residues. Germline loops: CDR1 PRHDT, CDR2 FYEKMQ (reference sequence). Trimming cost V 6 bases and J 8 bases; bases outside gene matches: 11. The CDR3 DNA reads TGTGCCAGCAGTGCAGGACAGGGCCGAGGCGAAAAACTGTTTTTT. It is translated as CASSAGQGRGEKLFF.

The chain recombines TRBV5-1 with TRBJ2-3, with 15 bases lining up with TRBD2. This CDR3 is 17 amino acids long. The germline CDR1 and CDR2 sequences are SGHRS and YFSETQ. V lost 0 bases, J lost 7 bases, and 6 bases stayed unmatched. The CDR3 protein is CASSLVAGLAGGHTQYF. The CDR3 nucleotides are TGCGCCAGCAGCTTGGTCGCGGGACTAGCGGGGGGTCATACGCAGTATTTT.

V gene TRBV28 combines with J gene TRBJ2-1; D is unresolved. V lost 1 base, J lost 6 bases, and 7 bases lay in between. Germline V gene lookup returns CDR1 MDHEN and CDR2 SYDVKM. The CDR3 is 13 amino acids. The CDR3 sequence: CASSLLGFNEQFF. DNA of the CDR3: TGTGCCAGCAGTTTATTAGGGTTCAATGAGCAGTTCTTC.

The V call is TRBV2, the J call TRBJ1-2; D remains unclear. In germline, CDR1 is SNHLY, CDR2 FYNNEI. This CDR3 is 13 amino acids long. V lost 9 bases to trimming and J lost 3 bases, with 14 bases between them. The CDR3 nucleotides read TGTGCCAGATCGTCTGAACACCACTATGGCTACACCTTC. Its protein product is CARSSEHHYGYTF.

The V call is TRBV18, the J call TRBJ1-1; maybe TRBD1 (6 bases). V was pared by 4 bases and J by 1 base, with 7 bases between. Germline CDR1 KGHSH, CDR2 LQKENI. The CDR3 length is 13 residues. The CDR3 loop reads CASSQGENTEAFF. The CDR3 coding sequence is TGTGCCAGCTCACAGGGGGAGAACACTGAAGCTTTCTTT.